These 6 T cell receptor beta chains originate from one sample sequenced in a study of T cell changes during pregnancy in multiple sclerosis. Here immunoSEQ multiplex PCR was the method, and the copy in TCRdb shows in-frame clones only, minus some. The sample consists of approximately 98,000 clones, 92% of them appearing once. The sequencing here drew on peripheral blood, taken after pregnancy. These receptors came from a female donor in good health, enrolled as a control in a pregnancy study.

The chain employs TRBV6-5 and TRBJ2-5, with D unresolved. The V and J ends lost 0 bases and 5 bases respectively, with 10 bases between them. The germline gives CDR1 MNHEY, CDR2 SVGAGI. This CDR3 region has 14 residues. This chain's CDR3 is CASSYSRPLETQYF. The CDR3 region has the DNA TGTGCCAGCAGTTACTCGCGCCCGCTGGAGACCCAGTACTTC.

This clone appeared a single time. The CDR3 nucleotides are TGTGCCAGCAGCTTAGGTGGTAGGGGGATGGGTCAGCCCCAGCATTTT. This encodes CASSLGGRGMGQPQHF. The chain is built from TRBV7-2 and TRBJ1-5, with D possibly TRBD1 on 6 matching bases. V was pared by 1 base and J by 6 bases, with 16 bases between. This CDR3 has 16 amino acids. In germline, CDR1 is SGHTA, CDR2 FQGNSA.

The chain couples TRBV7-9 to TRBJ2-7; 10 bases match TRBD1. The germline gives CDR1 SEHNR, CDR2 FQNEAQ (reference sequence). The length of the CDR3 is 15 residues. The junction had 5 bases not matched to a gene; V was cut back by 4 bases and J by 2 bases. As DNA, the CDR3 is TGTGCCAGCAGCTCTGTGACAGGGGGCCCCTACGAGCAGTACTTC. It codes for CASSSVTGGPYEQYF. Drawing the rest from reference TRBV7-9 and TRBJ2-7, the complete variable domain is DTGVSQNPRHKITKRGQNVTFRCDPISEHNRLYWYRQTLGQGPEFLTYFQNEAQLEKSRLLSDRFSAERPKGSFSTLEIQRTEQGDSAMYLCASSSVTGGPYEQYFGPGTRLTVT.

The rearrangement links TRBV30 to TRBJ1-2; 7 bases line up with TRBD1. The CDR3 sequence is 14 residues long. The junction had 17 bases not matched to a gene; V was cut back by 8 bases and J by 8 bases. Germline V gene lookup returns CDR1 GTSNPN and CDR2 SVGIG (reference sequence). The CDR3 spells CAGDLQGMRKGYTF. The CDR3 DNA reads TGTGCCGGAGACCTACAGGGGATGAGAAAAGGCTACACCTTC.

This rearrangement joins TRBV5-5 to TRBJ1-4, with no clear D. The V end lost 7 bases, the J end lost 3 bases, and 13 bases lay between the germline ends. The V gene's germline CDR1 is SGHKS and CDR2 YYEKEE (reference sequence). This CDR3 region has 14 residues. CDR3 residues: CASPPSVANEKLFF. The CDR3 DNA reads TGTGCCAGCCCACCTTCGGTAGCTAATGAAAAACTGTTTTTT. Full variable domain (remainder filled in from reference TRBV5-5 and TRBJ1-4): DAGVTQSPTHLIKTRGQQVTLRCSPISGHKSVSWYQQVLGQGPQFIFQYYEKEERGRGNFPDRFSARQFPNYSSELNVNALLLGDSALYLCASPPSVANEKLFFGSGTQLSVL.

This sequence joins TRBV2 and TRBJ2-7, with 7 bases lining up with TRBD1. The germline V gene encodes CDR1 SNHLY and CDR2 FYNNEI. This CDR3 spans 15 amino acids. Trimming cost V 8 bases and J 5 bases; bases outside gene matches: 15. CDR3 DNA sequence: TGTGCCAGCCGCCCGGTTTCACAGGGGTTTGACGAGCAGTACTTC. The encoded protein is CASRPVSQGFDEQYF.